Listed below are T cell receptor beta chains from one sample, sequenced in a study of early T cells in non-severe SARS-CoV-2 infection. TCRdb recomputed calls from the 5' RACE reads with MiXCR, one row per CDR3 protein. The sample lists about 98,000 distinct CDR3 sequences, approximately 11% seen once, with 4% to 5.5% in the top ten. The sample was whole blood. The receptors stem from an adult who was a healthcare worker with PCR-confirmed SARS-CoV-2 infection or an uninfected control (not recorded which). Both conserved end residues are part of each CDR3. The D gene is left open where the match is weak. Expanded clones get a size class; other rows say once, few or many, or leave the size out.

clone_size: many; v_call: TRBV7-3; d_call: TRBD1; j_call: TRBJ2-7; cdr3_aa: CASSLTKEDRPPYEQYF; cdr3_nt: TGTGCCAGCAGCTTAACGAAGGAGGACAGGCCGCCCTACGAGCAGTACTTC
clone_size: few; v_call: TRBV7-3; d_call: TRBD1; j_call: TRBJ1-1; cdr3_aa: CASSPTDRGSAFF; cdr3_nt: TGTGCCAGCAGCCCGACGGACAGGGGGAGTGCTTTCTTT
clone_size: few; v_call: TRBV5-1; d_call: NA; j_call: TRBJ2-2; cdr3_aa: CASSLPTANTGELFF; cdr3_nt: TGCGCCAGCAGCTTGCCCACGGCGAACACCGGGGAGCTGTTTTTT
clone_size: few; v_call: TRBV6-5; d_call: TRBD1; j_call: TRBJ1-2; cdr3_aa: CASSKTGGAYGYTF; cdr3_nt: TGTGCCAGCAGTAAGACAGGGGGCGCCTATGGCTACACCTTC
clone_size: many; v_call: TRBV11-2; d_call: TRBD2; j_call: TRBJ2-7; cdr3_aa: CASSSSGAASYEQYF; cdr3_nt: TGTGCCAGCAGCAGTAGCGGGGCCGCCTCCTACGAGCAGTACTTC
clone_size: many; v_call: TRBV13; d_call: NA; j_call: TRBJ2-5; cdr3_aa: CASSFKDGQETQYF; cdr3_nt: TGTGCCAGCAGCTTCAAGGACGGCCAAGAGACCCAGTACTTC
clone_size: few; v_call: TRBV9; d_call: NA; j_call: TRBJ2-2; cdr3_aa: CASSGSAGELFF; cdr3_nt: TGTGCCAGCAGCGGTAGCGCCGGGGAGCTGTTTTTT
clone_size: many; v_call: TRBV29-1; d_call: NA; j_call: TRBJ2-5; cdr3_aa: CSSTSGEETQYF; cdr3_nt: TGCAGCTCAACGTCGGGGGAGGAGACCCAGTACTTC
clone_size: NA; v_call: TRBV10-2; d_call: TRBD1; j_call: TRBJ1-5; cdr3_aa: CASGDRLNQPQHF; cdr3_nt: TGCGCCAGCGGGGACAGATTAAATCAGCCCCAGCATTTT
clone_size: NA; v_call: TRBV15; d_call: NA; j_call: TRBJ2-6; cdr3_aa: CATSSPPANVLTF; cdr3_nt: TGTGCCACCAGCAGCCCCCCGGCCAACGTCCTGACTTTC
clone_size: NA; v_call: TRBV6-5; d_call: NA; j_call: TRBJ2-5; cdr3_aa: CASSYQGETQYF; cdr3_nt: TGTGCCAGCAGTTATCAGGGAGAGACCCAGTACTTC
clone_size: many; v_call: TRBV3-1; d_call: TRBD1; j_call: TRBJ2-1; cdr3_aa: CASSLEDRLREHHEQFF; cdr3_nt: TGTGCCAGCAGCCTCGAGGACAGGTTGAGAGAGCACCATGAGCAGTTCTTC
clone_size: NA; v_call: TRBV6-1; d_call: TRBD1; j_call: TRBJ2-7; cdr3_aa: CASSELARMDRGSEQYF; cdr3_nt: TGTGCCAGCAGTGAATTGGCGCGAATGGACAGGGGGTCGGAGCAGTACTTC
clone_size: NA; v_call: TRBV10-1; d_call: NA; j_call: TRBJ2-1; cdr3_aa: CASTKGNEQFF; cdr3_nt: TGCGCCAGCACCAAGGGGAATGAGCAGTTCTTC
clone_size: NA; v_call: TRBV18; d_call: NA; j_call: TRBJ1-1; cdr3_aa: CASSPGAGNTEAFF; cdr3_nt: TGTGCCAGCTCACCAGGTGCGGGGAACACTGAAGCTTTCTTT
clone_size: NA; v_call: TRBV11-2; d_call: NA; j_call: TRBJ2-5; cdr3_aa: CASSPVWGETQYF; cdr3_nt: TGTGCCAGCAGCCCCGTCTGGGGCGAGACCCAGTACTTC
clone_size: many; v_call: TRBV5-1; d_call: NA; j_call: TRBJ2-2; cdr3_aa: CASSLEVRGQTGLFF; cdr3_nt: TGCGCCAGCAGCTTGGAAGTTCGGGGGCAGACGGGGCTGTTTTTT
clone_size: NA; v_call: TRBV5-6; d_call: NA; j_call: TRBJ2-7; cdr3_aa: CASSLFWGHYEQYF; cdr3_nt: TGTGCCAGCAGCTTGTTTTGGGGCCACTACGAGCAGTACTTC
clone_size: few; v_call: TRBV12-3/TRBV12-4; d_call: NA; j_call: TRBJ2-2; cdr3_aa: CASSLQGRHTGELFF; cdr3_nt: TGTGCCAGCAGTTTACAGGGGCGGCACACCGGGGAGCTGTTTTTT
clone_size: many; v_call: TRBV28; d_call: TRBD1; j_call: TRBJ1-2; cdr3_aa: CASSRGVDGYTF; cdr3_nt: TGTGCCAGCAGCAGGGGGGTGGATGGCTACACCTTC
clone_size: NA; v_call: TRBV5-1; d_call: TRBD1; j_call: TRBJ2-2; cdr3_aa: CASSGQGPGELFF; cdr3_nt: TGCGCCAGCTCCGGACAGGGCCCCGGGGAGCTGTTTTTT
clone_size: many; v_call: TRBV29-1; d_call: NA; j_call: TRBJ2-5; cdr3_aa: CSVAGVGETQYF; cdr3_nt: TGCAGCGTTGCCGGGGTTGGGGAGACCCAGTACTTC